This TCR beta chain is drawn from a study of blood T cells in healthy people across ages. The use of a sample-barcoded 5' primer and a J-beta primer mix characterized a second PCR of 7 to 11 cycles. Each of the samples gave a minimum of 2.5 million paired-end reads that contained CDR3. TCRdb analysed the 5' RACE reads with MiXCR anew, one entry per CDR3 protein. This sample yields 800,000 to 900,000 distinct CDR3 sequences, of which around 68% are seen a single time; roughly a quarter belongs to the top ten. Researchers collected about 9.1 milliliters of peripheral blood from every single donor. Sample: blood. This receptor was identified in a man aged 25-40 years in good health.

For the CDR3, the DNA is TGTGCCAGCAGCACATGGACTAGCGGGGGGCCTGAGCACAATGAGCAGTTCTTC. This translates into CASSTWTSGGPEHNEQFF. The chain employs TRBV9 and TRBJ2-1; TRBD2 aligns across 14 bases. The trim removed 4 bases at V and 5 bases at J, leaving 11 bases unmatched. This CDR3 is 18 amino acids long. Germline CDR1 and CDR2: SGDLS and YYNGEE.